Sequencing of this T cell receptor (beta chain) was carried out in a study of blood T cell repertoires in COVID-19. The germline V gene encodes CDR1 MDHEN and CDR2 SYDVKM. V was clipped by 5 bases and J by 4 bases, with 13 bases between them. This CDR3 has 14 amino acids. The table came from immunoSEQ multiplex PCR; TCRdb's copy has only in-frame clones and leaves some out. Of about 110,000 clones in the sample, about 79% were seen once. The chain is built from TRBV28 and TRBJ2-3; possible D gene TRBD2, 5 bases. Sequenced sample: peripheral blood. The receptor comes from an elderly woman with active or convalescent COVID-19. As DNA, the CDR3 is TGTGCCAGCAGTCCCCGGGAAACTCCAGATACGCAGTATTTT. This gives the protein CASSPRETPDTQYF.